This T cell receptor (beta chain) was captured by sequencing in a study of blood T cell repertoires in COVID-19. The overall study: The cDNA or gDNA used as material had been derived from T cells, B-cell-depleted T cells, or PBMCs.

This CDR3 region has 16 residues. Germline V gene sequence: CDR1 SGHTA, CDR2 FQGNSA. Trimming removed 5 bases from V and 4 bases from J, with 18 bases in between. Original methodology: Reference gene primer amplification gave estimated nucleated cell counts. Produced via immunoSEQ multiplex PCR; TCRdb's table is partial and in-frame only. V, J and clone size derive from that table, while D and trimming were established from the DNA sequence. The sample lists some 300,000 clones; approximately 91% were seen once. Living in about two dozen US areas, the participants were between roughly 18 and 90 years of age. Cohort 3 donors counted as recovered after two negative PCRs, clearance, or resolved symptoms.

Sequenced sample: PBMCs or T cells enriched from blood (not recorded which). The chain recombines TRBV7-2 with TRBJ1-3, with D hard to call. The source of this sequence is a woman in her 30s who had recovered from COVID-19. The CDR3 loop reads CASSPARRVVGNTIYF. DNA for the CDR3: TGTGCCAGCAGCCCCGCCAGGCGGGTTGTGGGAAACACCATATATTTT.